This T cell receptor beta chain is drawn from a study of control samples from healthy donors and cancer patients. In regard to this clone: This same CDR3 is encoded by further DNA sequences in the sample.

V gave up 0 bases and J gave up 7 bases, with 16 bases separating them. The CDR3 is 16 amino acids. Per the germline V gene, CDR1 is SNHLY and CDR2 is FYNNEI. The assay was immunoSEQ multiplex PCR, and TCRdb's table has in-frame clones only and misses some. Of 100,000 to 150,000 clones in the sample, 80% to 95% were seen once. This sequence was found in a man aged 35 to 55 in good health. V gene TRBV2 combines with J gene TRBJ1-5, with D perhaps TRBD1 (6 bases). The sample was blood. The CDR3 protein is CASSEARGGWAQPQHF. CDR3 DNA: TGTGCCAGCAGTGAAGCGCGAGGGGGGTGGGCGCAGCCCCAGCATTTT. Drawing the rest from reference TRBV2 and TRBJ1-5, the complete variable domain is EPEVTQTPSHQVTQMGQEVILRCVPISNHLYFYWYRQILGQKVEFLVSFYNNEISEKSEIFDDQFSVERPDGSNFTLKIRSTKLEDSAMYFCASSEARGGWAQPQHFGDGTRLSIL.